One and the same sample provided the 28 T cell receptor beta chains below, sequenced in a study of neoadjuvant nivolumab and ipilimumab in lung cancer. Measured with immunoSEQ multiplex PCR; TCRdb has only the in-frame clones, and not every one. Altogether approximately 30,000 clones are present, 90% being singletons, with the ten largest covering 4.5% to 5%. The sequences come from peripheral blood, collected after neoadjuvant nivolumab, alone or with ipilimumab, at or shortly before surgery. The receptors here all came from an adult with non-small cell lung cancer.

The chain uses TRBV6-5 and TRBJ2-1; 7 nucleotides agree with TRBD2. Germline CDR1 and CDR2: MNHEY and SVGAGI. With 0 bases clipped from V and 4 bases from J, the junction kept 6 bases outside the gene matches. The CDR3 is made up of 16 amino acids. The CDR3 nucleotides are TGTGCCAGCAGTTACTCCCAGCGGGGCTTTTACAATGAGCAGTTCTTC. This encodes CASSYSQRGFYNEQFF.

The rearrangement links TRBV7-9 to TRBJ1-6; TRBD1 is a possible D gene (6 bases). Trimming shortened V by 7 bases and J by 4 bases, and 14 bases separated the two germline ends. The length of the CDR3 is 15 residues. Germline V gene data show CDR1 as SEHNR and CDR2 as FQNEAQ (reference sequence). The CDR3 reads CASTLDSLYNSPLHF. CDR3 nucleotides: TGTGCCAGCACCCTGGACAGTCTTTATAATTCACCCCTCCACTTT. Full variable domain (missing parts from reference TRBV7-9 and TRBJ1-6): DTGVSQNPRHKITKRGQNVTFRCDPISEHNRLYWYRQTLGQGPEFLTYFQNEAQLEKSRLLSDRFSAERPKGSFSTLEIQRTEQGDSAMYLCASTLDSLYNSPLHFGNGTRLTVT.

The gene calls are TRBV9 and TRBJ1-2; D unclear. There are 12 residues in the CDR3. Germline lookup yields CDR1 SGDLS and CDR2 YYNGEE. Trimming removed 4 bases from V and 3 bases from J, with 7 bases in between. The CDR3 DNA reads TGTGCCAGCAGCAATCCCCACTATGGCTACACCTTC. It translates to CASSNPHYGYTF.

This clone was seen a few times. V is TRBV2 and J is TRBJ1-2; no clear D. V dropped 6 bases and J dropped 3 bases, with 8 bases sitting between them. The V gene's germline CDR1 is SNHLY and CDR2 FYNNEI. The CDR3 runs 12 residues. DNA of the CDR3: TGTGCCAGCAGGCGCCCGGACTATGGCTACACCTTC. As protein: CASRRPDYGYTF.

On this clone itself: Other DNA sequences in this specimen translate into the identical CDR3. V gene TRBV29-1 combines with J gene TRBJ2-2, with 7 positions matching TRBD1. Trimming took 5 bases from V and 6 from J; bases not matched to a gene: 6. Germline CDR1 and CDR2: SQVTM and ANQGSEA. The CDR3 covers 13 residues. CDR3 residues: CSVRRQGAGELFF. The DNA of the CDR3 is TGCAGCGTTCGACGACAGGGAGCCGGGGAGCTGTTTTTT.

The rearrangement uses TRBV20-1 and TRBJ1-1; D uncertain. V was shortened by 6 bases and J by 1 base, with 6 bases between the two germline ends. In germline, CDR1 is DFQATT, CDR2 SNEGSKA (reference sequence). The CDR3 is made up of 11 amino acids. The CDR3 DNA reads as TGCAGTGCATCAGCGAACACTGAAGCTTTCTTT. It is translated as CSASANTEAFF.

V is TRBV4-3 and J is TRBJ1-2, with TRBD1 identical over 7 bases. After removal of 5 bases from V and 8 bases from J, the junction contained 8 bases not matched to a gene. The CDR3 is 13 amino acids. Germline lookup yields CDR1 LGHNA and CDR2 YSLEER. CDR3 coding DNA: TGCGCCAGCAGCTCCGACAGGGTGGGCGGCTACACCTTC. Protein: CASSSDRVGGYTF.

The V and J genes are TRBV5-1 and TRBJ2-5; the D gene is possibly TRBD2 (6 bases). CDR3 length equals 12 residues. Trimming shortened V by 7 bases and J by 5 bases, and 12 bases separated the two germline ends. CDR1 is SGHRS, CDR2 YFSETQ, per germline. In DNA, the CDR3 is TGCGCCAGCGGGCGGGATTTGGAGACCCAGTACTTC. Translated, it gives CASGRDLETQYF.

This clone was counted a single time. The chain is built from TRBV4-2 and TRBJ2-2; D gene uncertain. The CDR3 sequence is 17 residues long. Trimming removed 4 bases from V and 1 base from J, with 16 bases in between. CDR1 is LGHNA and CDR2 is YNFKEQ in the germline V gene. As DNA, the CDR3 is TGTGCCAGCAGCCTTAAGGACGGACCCGGGAACACCGGGGAGCTGTTTTTT. Translated: CASSLKDGPGNTGELFF.

The chain employs TRBV5-1 and TRBJ1-1; D is uncertain. V lost 2 bases to trimming and J lost 0 bases, with 14 bases between them. The CDR3 has 16 residues. Germline-derived CDR1 and CDR2 are SGHRS and YFSETQ. CDR3 DNA: TGCGCCAGCAGCTTTTCGACATCCCAGGTGAACACTGAAGCTTTCTTT. This encodes CASSFSTSQVNTEAFF.

CDR3 nucleotides: TGTGCCAGCAGCTTAGACGCCGGGTCGGGGGACACGCAGTATTTT. This translates into CASSLDAGSGDTQYF. The chain couples TRBV7-2 to TRBJ2-3; a possible D gene is TRBD2 (6 bases). The CDR3 is 15 amino acids. The germline gives CDR1 SGHTA, CDR2 FQGNSA. Trimming pared 1 base from V and 9 bases from J, leaving 17 bases between.

The rearrangement uses TRBV6-5 and TRBJ2-7, with D possibly matching TRBD1 (5 bases). The CDR3 contains 14 residues. V dropped 4 bases and J dropped 3 bases, with 13 bases sitting between them. CDR1 MNHEY and CDR2 SVGAGI come from the germline V gene. CDR3 in amino acids: CASSWATGDYEQYF. Written as DNA, the CDR3 is TGTGCCAGCAGTTGGGCTACAGGAGACTACGAGCAGTACTTC.

The chain's CDR3 is CATSRDRSGRQPQHF. DNA of the CDR3: TGTGCCACCAGCAGAGATAGGTCGGGACGGCAGCCCCAGCATTTT. The chain uses TRBV15 and TRBJ1-5, with D tentatively TRBD1 (5 bases). From germline, CDR1 is LNHNV and CDR2 YYDKDF (reference sequence). Trimming took off 0 bases at V and 7 bases at J, with 13 bases between the two ends. This CDR3 comprises 15 residues.

The CDR3: CASSFTDQPQHF. The CDR3 nucleotides read TGTGCCAGCAGTTTCACTGATCAGCCCCAGCATTTT. The chain combines TRBV27 with TRBJ1-5; D is undetermined. CDR3 length equals 12 residues. Germline-derived CDR1 and CDR2 are MNHEY and SMNVEV (reference sequence). Trimming took 3 bases from V and 5 from J, leaving 5 bases between them.

The CDR3: CASRSGTGSYEQYF. DNA for the CDR3: TGCGCCAGCAGATCCGGGACAGGGAGCTACGAGCAGTACTTC. The chain has TRBV5-1 and TRBJ2-7; 9 positions agree with TRBD1. Trimming cost V 5 bases and J 3 bases; bases outside gene matches: 6. Per germline, CDR1 SGHRS and CDR2 YFSETQ. The CDR3 contains 14 residues.

This sequence joins TRBV11-2 and TRBJ2-7; the D gene is possibly TRBD2 (5 bases). V was trimmed by 5 bases and J by 2 bases, leaving 13 bases between them. Germline V gene sequence: CDR1 SGHAT, CDR2 FQNNGV. This CDR3 contains 14 residues. CDR3 in DNA: TGTGCCAGCAGCCTTGACACGGGAACCTACGAGCAGTACTTC. Residues: CASSLDTGTYEQYF. The full variable domain, rest sourced from reference TRBV11-2 and TRBJ2-7, is EAGVAQSPRYKIIEKRQSVAFWCNPISGHATLYWYQQILGQGPKLLIQFQNNGVVDDSQLPKDRFSAERLKGVDSTLKIQPAKLEDSAVYLCASSLDTGTYEQYFGPGTRLTVT.

The count of this clone is one. The chain recombines TRBV5-6 with TRBJ1-6; 8 bases match TRBD1. V lost 1 base to trimming and J lost 7 bases; unmatched junction nucleotides: 1. The CDR3 spans 14 residues. From germline, CDR1 is SGHDT and CDR2 YYEEEE. The CDR3 sequence is CASSLTGGNSPLHF. The CDR3 DNA is TGTGCCAGCAGCTTGACAGGGGGAAATTCACCCCTCCACTTT.

This clone was recorded only once. The rearrangement uses TRBV5-1 and TRBJ1-1, with TRBD1 matching 8 bases. The CDR3 loop spans 17 amino acids. Germline CDR1 is SGHRS and CDR2 is YFSETQ. Trimming removed 4 bases from V and 0 bases from J; junction bases left unmatched: 11. The CDR3 protein is CASSPKGTGSMNTEAFF. The CDR3 DNA sequence: TGCGCCAGCAGCCCAAAGGGGACAGGTAGCATGAACACTGAAGCTTTCTTT. Using reference TRBV5-1 and TRBJ1-1 for the parts outside the CDR3, the full variable domain is KAGVTQTPRYLIKTRGQQVTLSCSPISGHRSVSWYQQTPGQGLQFLFEYFSETQRNKGNFPGRFSGRQFSNSRSEMNVSTLELGDSALYLCASSPKGTGSMNTEAFFGQGTRLTVV.

This rearrangement joins TRBV7-2 to TRBJ2-7; 7 nucleotides agree with TRBD2. The germline CDR1 and CDR2 sequences are SGHTA and FQGNSA. The V gene end was trimmed by 0 bases and the J gene end by 0 bases; junction bases not matched to a gene: 2. The CDR3 sequence is 15 residues long. This CDR3 is CASSLAGGTSYEQYF. CDR3 DNA: TGTGCCAGCAGCTTAGCGGGAGGGACCTCCTACGAGCAGTACTTC.

The chain joins TRBV9 to TRBJ1-2; no clear D. V was cut by 2 bases and J by 7 bases, with 12 bases left in between. The CDR3 spans 13 residues. From germline, CDR1 is SGDLS and CDR2 YYNGEE. The CDR3 coding sequence is TGTGCCAGCAGCGTGGACCAAATAGGTGGCTACACCTTC. This encodes CASSVDQIGGYTF. The entire variable domain, with the rest obtained from reference TRBV9 and TRBJ1-2, is as follows: DSGVTQTPKHLITATGQRVTLRCSPRSGDLSVYWYQQSLDQGLQFLIQYYNGEERAKGNILERFSAQQFPDLHSELNLSSLELGDSALYFCASSVDQIGGYTFGSGTRLTVV.

In the case of this clone: At one end the junction does not follow the germline gene, possibly because of a read error. This chain uses TRBV10-2 with TRBJ2-5; TRBD2 matches 11 bases. In germline, CDR1 is WSHSY, CDR2 SAAADI. The CDR3 sequence is 17 residues long. The chain's CDR3 is CASSESGVAGGQGTQYF. CDR3 bases: TGCGCCAGCAGTGAGAGCGGGGTAGCGGGGGGGCAAGGGACCCAGTACTTC.

This sequence joins TRBV2 and TRBJ2-7; D not certain. V shed 4 bases and J shed 3 bases, with 10 bases lying between them. CDR3 length equals 13 residues. Germline values: CDR1 SNHLY, CDR2 FYNNEI. CDR3 sequence: CASSGPAIYEQYF. DNA of the CDR3: TGTGCCAGCAGTGGTCCTGCTATCTACGAGCAGTACTTC.

V usage is TRBV7-2 and J usage is TRBJ2-3, with 7 bases lining up with TRBD1. Germline CDR1 is SGHTA and CDR2 is FQGNSA. The CDR3 spans 15 residues. V dropped 0 bases and J dropped 9; count of bases not matched to a gene: 9. CDR3 protein: CASSLAGGQTGTQYF. CDR3 coding DNA: TGTGCCAGCAGCTTAGCAGGGGGACAGACCGGGACGCAGTATTTT.

The chain links TRBV5-6 to TRBJ2-7; TRBD2 is a possible D gene (6 bases). CDR1 and CDR2 from the germline V gene are SGHDT and YYEEEE. The CDR3 runs 17 residues. V lost 1 base to trimming and J lost 0 bases, with 17 bases between them. The CDR3, as DNA: TGTGCCAGCAGCTTGACAGATGGGGGACTTAGCTCCTACGAGCAGTACTTC. Amino acid sequence: CASSLTDGGLSSYEQYF.

This sequence joins TRBV5-4 and TRBJ1-1; D remains ambiguous. Germline CDR1 is SGHNT and CDR2 is YYREEE (reference sequence). The V end lost 3 bases, the J end lost 1 base, and 16 bases lay between the germline ends. CDR3 length equals 16 residues. Here the CDR3 DNA reads TGTGCCAGCAGCTCCCCAGGAGGAGCACCGAACACTGAAGCTTTCTTT. This gives the protein CASSSPGGAPNTEAFF.

The chain carries TRBV6-5 and TRBJ2-2, with 7 nucleotides matching TRBD1. Trimming at V came to 11 bases and at J to 0 bases, leaving 3 bases not matched to a gene. Germline V gene sequence: CDR1 MNHEY, CDR2 SVGAGI. This CDR3 is built from 13 residues. DNA for the CDR3: TGTGCCGGGGGACAGTCGAACACCGGGGAGCTGTTTTTT. Translated: CAGGQSNTGELFF.

This clone was seen more than once but under ten times. V usage is TRBV27 and J usage is TRBJ2-7; perhaps TRBD1 as D (6 bases). Germline CDR1 and CDR2: MNHEY and SMNVEV (reference sequence). The V end was cut by 5 bases, the J end by 4 bases, with 15 bases between. There are 14 residues in the CDR3. The CDR3 sequence: CASSRGQIQYEQYF. The CDR3 DNA reads as TGTGCCAGCAGTCGAGGACAGATCCAGTACGAGCAGTACTTC.

The genes are TRBV27 and TRBJ2-1, with D possibly being TRBD2 (7 bases). There are 14 residues in the CDR3. The germline V gene encodes CDR1 MNHEY and CDR2 SMNVEV (reference sequence). The ends were cut back, 8 bases at V and 4 bases at J, with 15 bases in the middle. CDR3 sequence reads: CASGGGAGYNEQFF. CDR3 DNA sequence: TGTGCCAGCGGAGGGGGGGCCGGTTACAATGAGCAGTTCTTC.